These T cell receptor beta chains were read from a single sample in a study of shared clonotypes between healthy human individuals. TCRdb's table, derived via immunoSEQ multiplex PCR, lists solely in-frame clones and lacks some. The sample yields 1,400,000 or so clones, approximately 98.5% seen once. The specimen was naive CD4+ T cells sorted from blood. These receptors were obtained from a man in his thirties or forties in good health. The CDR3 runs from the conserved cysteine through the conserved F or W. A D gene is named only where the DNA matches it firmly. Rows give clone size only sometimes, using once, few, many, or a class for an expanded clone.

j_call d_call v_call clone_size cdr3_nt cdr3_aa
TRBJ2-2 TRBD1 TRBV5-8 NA TGTGCCAGCAGCGCTGGGACAGGGGCCGGGGAGCTGTTTTTT CASSAGTGAGELFF
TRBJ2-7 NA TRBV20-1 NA TGCAGTGCTCGTACAGGGGAGCAGTACTTC CSARTGEQYF
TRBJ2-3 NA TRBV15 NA TGTGCCACCAGCAGACAAAGTTCCGATACGCAGTATTTT CATSRQSSDTQYF
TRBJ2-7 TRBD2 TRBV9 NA TGTGCCAGCAGCGCGGGACTAGCGGGAGTTCACTACGAGCAGTACTTC CASSAGLAGVHYEQYF
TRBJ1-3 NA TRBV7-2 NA TGTGCCAGCAGCTTAATTGAAAACACCATATATTTT CASSLIENTIYF
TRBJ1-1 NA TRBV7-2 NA TGTGCCAGCAGCTTAGTAGAGGCGGGCTCAAAGGAAGCTTTCTTT CASSLVEAGSKEAFF
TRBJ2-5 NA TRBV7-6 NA TGTGCCAGCAGCCACCTCCGAGGGGGAGAGACCCAGTACTTC CASSHLRGGETQYF
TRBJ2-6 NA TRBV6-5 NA TGTGCCAGCAGAGCCGGCTTTGGGGCCAACGTCCTGACTTTC CASRAGFGANVLTF
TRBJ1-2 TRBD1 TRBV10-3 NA TGTGCCATCAGTGAGTCGAGTAACACAGGGGCAGGTGGCTACACCTTC CAISESSNTGAGGYTF
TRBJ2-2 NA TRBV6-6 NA TGTGCCAGCAGACCAACCGGGACCACAGTCACCGGGGAGCTGTTTTTT CASRPTGTTVTGELFF
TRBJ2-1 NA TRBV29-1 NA TGCAGCGTTGAGTCTCGTGGGAGGCATCCGAATGAGCAGTTCTTC CSVESRGRHPNEQFF
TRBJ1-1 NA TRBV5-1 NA TGCGCCAGCAGCTTGGACGCCAGATCGAACACTGAAGCTTTCTTT CASSLDARSNTEAFF
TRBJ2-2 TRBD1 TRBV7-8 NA TGTGCCCTCTTACAGGGGGCAAGCGGGGAGCTGTTTTTT CALLQGASGELFF
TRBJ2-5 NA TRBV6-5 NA TGTGCCAGCAGTTACTTGGGTAAAGCCCAAGAGACCCAGTACTTC CASSYLGKAQETQYF
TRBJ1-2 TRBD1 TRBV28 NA TGTGCCAGCACCACAGGGGGGGGAGGTGGCTACACCTTC CASTTGGGGGYTF
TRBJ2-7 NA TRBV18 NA TGTGCCAGCTCCCACAACCTATACGAGCAGTACTTC CASSHNLYEQYF
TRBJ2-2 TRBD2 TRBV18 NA TGTGCCAGCTCACCCTTGGGCGGGAGCTACACCGGGGAGCTGTTTTTT CASSPLGGSYTGELFF
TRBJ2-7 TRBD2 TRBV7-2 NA TGTGCCAGCAGCTACGGCCCTAGCGGGAGGGCCGGCGAGCAGTACTTC CASSYGPSGRAGEQYF
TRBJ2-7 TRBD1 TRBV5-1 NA TGCGCCAGCAGCTTAGGGGGCCGGAACGAGCAGTACTTC CASSLGGRNEQYF
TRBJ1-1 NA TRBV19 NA TGTGCCAGTAGTACCCTTGGAGGGTTGAACACTGAAGCTTTCTTT CASSTLGGLNTEAFF
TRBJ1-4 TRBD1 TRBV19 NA TGTGCCACCGCGGGACAGGGACGGGAAAAACTGTTTTTT CATAGQGREKLFF
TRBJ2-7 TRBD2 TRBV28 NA TGTGCCAGCAGCTCACTAGCGCGGTCGCAGTACTTC CASSSLARSQYF
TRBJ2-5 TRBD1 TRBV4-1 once TGCGCCAGCAGCCACTTGACAGGGAGTTCGAGAGAGACCCAGTACTTC CASSHLTGSSRETQYF
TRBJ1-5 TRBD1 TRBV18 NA TGTGCCAGCTCACAGGACAGGGGACTATTGAGCAATCAGCCCCAGCATTTT CASSQDRGLLSNQPQHF
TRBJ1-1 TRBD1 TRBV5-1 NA TGCGCCAGCAGCTTGGACAGGGGGGGCACTGAAGCTTTCTTT CASSLDRGGTEAFF
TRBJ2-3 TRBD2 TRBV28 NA TGTGCCAGCAGTCCCCATAGCGGGAGGGGCACAGATACGCAGTATTTT CASSPHSGRGTDTQYF
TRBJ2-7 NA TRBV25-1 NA TGTGCCAGCAGTGAATCACAGTACGAGCAGTACTTC CASSESQYEQYF
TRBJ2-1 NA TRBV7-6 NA TGTGCCAGCACCTTCGGGGCATACAATGAGCAGTTCTTC CASTFGAYNEQFF
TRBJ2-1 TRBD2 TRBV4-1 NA TGCGCCAGCAGCCAACTAAGGACGCGGGAGGGCTCCTACAATGAGCAGTTCTTC CASSQLRTREGSYNEQFF
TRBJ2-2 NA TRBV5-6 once TGTGCCAGCAGCTTGGCGGGTTTCCACACCGGGGAGCTGTTTTTT CASSLAGFHTGELFF